This T cell receptor (beta chain) stems from a study of blood T cell repertoires in COVID-19. In the study overall: The United States, Italy and Spain were the sources of the acute and convalescent COVID-19 samples. PBMCs, B-cell-depleted T cells, or T cells provided the cDNA or gDNA that made up the material.

In the original workflow: From reference gene primer amplification, estimates of nucleated cell counts were derived. TCRdb keeps only in-frame clones here, not all; method: immunoSEQ multiplex PCR. Clonal size and the V and J genes are those of that table, whereas D and trimming came from the DNA. The sample includes roughly 100,000 clones, less than 90% of them seen just once. V dropped 6 bases and J dropped 0; count of bases not matched to a gene: 8. The CDR3 extends over 15 amino acids. The germline CDR1 and CDR2 sequences are MNHEY and SVGEGT. This clonotype originated in a human donor in a cohort sampled during active COVID-19. The genes are TRBV6-2 or TRBV6-3 and TRBJ2-7; TRBD2 matches at 7 bases. Sequencing was carried out using peripheral blood. The CDR3: CASSGLVSNSYEQYF. The DNA for the CDR3 is TGTGCCAGCAGCGGACTAGTGTCCAACTCCTACGAGCAGTACTTC.